This T cell receptor beta chain came from a study of T-cell reconstitution after alpha-beta-depleted transplantation in children. There are 14 residues in the CDR3. Germline V gives CDR1 SNHLY, CDR2 FYNNEI. The V end lost 5 bases, the J end lost 0 bases, and 10 bases lay between the germline ends. As it was prepared, the TCRbeta library received unique molecular identifiers. TCRdb called the PCR reads again in MiXCR, with one record for every CDR3 protein. The sample comprises around 250,000 distinct CDR3 sequences, about a tenth of which are singletons, and about a tenth rests with the top ten. The chain carries TRBV2 and TRBJ1-2; D unresolved. This receptor was taken from a human donor who donated a stem cell graft to a child with SCID. The input for sequencing was PBMCs from the stem cell graft donor, taken from the stem cell graft. In DNA form, the CDR3 reads TGTGCCAGCAGTTTCACGGCTACTAACTATGGCTACACCTTC. This codes for CASSFTATNYGYTF. Using reference TRBV2 and TRBJ1-2 for the parts outside the CDR3, the full variable domain is EPEVTQTPSHQVTQMGQEVILRCVPISNHLYFYWYRQILGQKVEFLVSFYNNEISEKSEIFDDQFSVERPDGSNFTLKIRSTKLEDSAMYFCASSFTATNYGYTFGSGTRLTVV.